The source of this T cell receptor (beta chain) is a study of cytomegalovirus exposure and HLA in healthy donors (dated by TCRdb to about 2017). Regarding the complete study: In an earlier analysis of 550 to 750 of the donors, 250 to 350 Gb of sequence data and 100 million or so unique TCR beta sequences from roughly 190 million T cells were reported. Roughly 300 gigabases of sequencing data and 70 million to 85 million unique TCR sequences were included in an early release covering under 650 HLA-typed donors. Of the roughly 400 genotyped donors, approximately 82% fell in the genetic ancestry cluster associated with self-reported Caucasian donors. The study was designed to test whether signatures of past pathogen exposure could be identified by cataloging public T cell receptors. The study profiled the T cell repertoires of approximately 700 subjects by immunosequencing and related them to cytomegalovirus serostatus. A separate validation cohort of 100 to 150 different subjects was used in addition to the roughly 720-subject first cohort. To predict cytomegalovirus infection status, the study brought together high-throughput TCR immunosequencing, statistical association of individual TCRs with disease status, and machine learning. To study patterns of TCR occurrence, a later analysis re-analyzed previously published TCR beta repertoires from 500 to 850 donors and added high-resolution HLA genotyping. Rather than drawing on any new phenotypic data, the later analysis identified candidate immune exposures from TCR beta sequences and the way those sequences occurred across donors. An earlier analysis of approximately 580 of the donors used high-throughput TCR beta sequencing to judge whether each TCR beta V gene segment behaved as functional or pseudogenic. Donor age, sex, ethnicity and CMV serostatus were collected together with the repertoire data. A later genetic analysis used genome-wide SNP genotypes for about 60% of the roughly 700 donors, treating that subset as a discovery cohort. Every repertoire in the discovery cohort had been generated on one and the same sequencing platform. Class I and class II HLA loci were covered by the typing at four-digit resolution. Typing coverage varied by locus: about 620-630 donors for A, B, C, DRB1 and DQB1; roughly 520 for DQA1; over 600 for DPA1; 400 to 480 for DPB1. Roughly 5 DR-DQ haplotypes were treated as single units for association and clustering because of strong linkage in the cohort. Among 398 genotyped donors of the cohort, an average of approximately 250,000 unique TCR beta nucleotide sequences were sequenced per donor, around a sixth of them non-productive. Broad study findings and their caveats: Because HLA typing was unavailable for some donors at each locus, only the typed subset was used in association tests. The classifier was reported to diagnose cytomegalovirus status with high specificity and sensitivity in both the original cohort and the validation cohort. Compared with equally common non-associated chains, HLA-associated TCR beta chains in a later analysis were more clonally expanded and had lower generation probabilities. About 17 rarely observed V segments, including chromosome 9 orphons, were excluded from the earlier analysis of several hundred of the donors because counts were too low. CMV serostatus was the only immune exposure information available for the cohort. In a later analysis, most CMV-associated TCR beta chains were found to appear HLA-restricted, with HLA associations seemingly driven largely by CMV exposure. A later genetic analysis reported fewer N-insertions in productive TCRs among donors in an Asian-associated ancestry cluster than the roughly 700-donor mean. Only TCR beta chains were sequenced in this cohort, and the absence of alpha or paired-chain data limited detectable features. The sequencing pipeline was judged likely to have produced a cluster of highly shared sequence variants as a technical artifact. Assigning TCR associations to individual alleles was difficult when HLA alleles, especially DR and DQ, strongly co-occurred. Roughly uniform sequencing depth across donors was assumed in presence/absence analyses, although this assumption may not hold. In a later analysis, several top co-occurrence clusters were reported to appear linked to parvovirus B19, influenza, CMV and Epstein-Barr virus. The authors suggested that the approach could potentially be extended to other disease states and immunological phenotypes. Across donors, most TCR sequences were observed very rarely, whereas some public TCRs were present in many individuals. Linkage disequilibrium might explain the correlated functional status among segregating V segments, but an unknown experimental factor could not be ruled out. V-gene and J-gene trimming of TCR beta chains was associated with a missense DCLRE1C variant in a later genetic analysis, and the association was replicated in an independent cohort. The study gave a list of under 200 TCR beta chains associated with cytomegalovirus. Some IMGT-functional V segments, including TRBV6-2 and TRBV6-3, could not be distinguished by the 87-base-pair reads and were therefore excluded. A later analysis found that TCR association rates varied across HLA loci, with DRB1 alleles showing the most associated TCRs and HLA-C alleles the fewest. A further reported finding was that TCR beta sequences accurately predicted the HLA-A and HLA-B alleles for most subjects in the first cohort. At a false discovery rate of 0.05, a later analysis linked about 17,000 TCR beta sequences to specific HLA alleles. In vitro tests confirmed that a few of the cytomegalovirus-associated TCR beta chains recognize cytomegalovirus antigens. An earlier analysis of 450 to 750 of the donors showed that most TCR beta V segments appeared in productive rearrangements either about 87% or about 30% of the time, which broadly matched IMGT annotations.

Libraries were prepared through the immunoSEQ multiplex PCR assay. For the multiplex PCR, a mixture combining 60 forward primers for TCR Vbeta segments and 13 reverse primers for TCR Jbeta segments was used. The CDR3 region of rearranged TCR beta genes was amplified from genomic DNA by a multiplex PCR assay. The amplified TCR beta libraries were sequenced on the Illumina HiSeq System as 87-base-pair reads. The published analysis was carried out like this. A later analysis tallied tens of millions of unique TCR beta chains across the 700 or so repertoires, and roughly 11 million of those chains were shared by two or more donors. Raw reads were error-corrected and collapsed into unique sequences with a nearest-neighbor algorithm that merged closely related sequences to remove PCR and sequencing errors. V, D and J gene segments were assigned by aligning CDR3 sequences to IMGT reference sequences. For a sequence to be retained, a match of at least six nucleotides was required to both a V gene segment and a J gene segment. A rearrangement was called productive if the CDR3 had no stop codons and remained in frame with V and J, and every other rearrangement was called non-productive. Following IMGT convention, CDR3 was defined as the stretch from the second conserved V-encoded cysteine to the conserved J-encoded phenylalanine. In an earlier analysis of around 570 of the donors, sequences lacking an unambiguous match to a single V gene segment were excluded. In an earlier analysis of 587 of the donors, a V segment was called functional when productive rearrangements were above 56.7%, and segregating when the standard deviation between donors exceeded 5%. A statistical classification framework was developed to diagnose cytomegalovirus status using the catalog of TCR beta chain sequences. In a later analysis, V and J genes were assigned by comparing TCR nucleotide sequences against IMGT/GENE-DB human TR gene sequences. A later analysis assigned CDR3 sequences and most-parsimonious VDJ recombination scenarios with the TCRdist pipeline. In a later analysis, every TCR beta chain was defined by the combination of its CDR3 amino acid sequence and its V-gene family, and reads without a unique V-gene family were dropped. A later analysis removed nearly 600 highly shared, low-generation-probability nucleotide sequences to deal with suspected cross-contamination and a sequencing artifact. In a later analysis, a clonal expansion index for each public chain was calculated from normalized within-repertoire ranks of inferred template counts. In a later analysis, generation probabilities were computed with a VDJ recombination model fitted to out-of-frame rearrangements, and the resulting probabilities were checked against IGoR. Hypergeometric tests were used in a later analysis to score TCR-TCR, TCR-HLA and TCR-CMV co-occurrence, with a repertoire-size bias correction applied to the TCR pairs. False discovery rates were estimated in a later analysis by permuting HLA or CMV assignments 20 times. In a later analysis, co-occurring TCRs were grouped using DBSCAN, and TCRdist sequence similarity was added for clustering within HLA-allele-positive subsets. Repertoires with fewer than 30,000 or more than 120,000 public chains were left out of co-occurrence clustering, as were five repertoires with anomalous nucleotide sharing. Held by TCRdb, this immuneACCESS table contains in-frame sequences only and omits some clones. Under half of the omission traces to an unresolved V gene where checked; the cause of the rest is unknown. That table furnishes V, J and clone size, whereas the DNA furnished D and trimming. The sample table contains roughly 120,000 clones; only one count was recorded for 79% of them. In total, the top ten clones hold more than 1.5% of the sample.

This clone was seen just once. Its antigen has not been determined. The record has no base qualities; no much larger clone is one base away. The germline V gene (reference sequence) supplies CDR1 SEHNR and CDR2 FQNEAQ. Including the terminal cysteine and phenylalanine, the CDR3 comprises 13 residues. The read is trimmed to its CDR3 DNA, 39 bases read in frame from base 1. The germline V end is reduced by 5 bases and the J end by 5 bases; junction bases left unmatched: 3. The cohort was made up of roughly 670 healthy bone marrow donors. At the time of sampling, all cohort members were nominally healthy, though unrecorded immune exposures were likely present. The donor was CMV seronegative and belonged to the group of several hundred seronegative cohort members. A peripheral blood sample was collected from each donor, and TCR beta sequencing was performed on peripheral blood mononuclear cells. Genomic DNA extraction from the blood cell samples was performed with the Qiagen DNeasy Blood Extraction Kit.

Recombination linked TRBV7-9 to TRBJ1-5, and 7 bases in between align with TRBD1. Sample: PBMCs. The source of this sequence is a man between 18 and 29 years old in good health and CMV-seronegative. CDR3 reads: CASSPTGDQPQHF. The base sequence is TGTGCCAGCAGCCCCACAGGGGATCAGCCCCAGCATTTT.